These T cell receptor beta chains were read from a single sample in a study of control samples from healthy donors and cancer patients. Produced via immunoSEQ multiplex PCR; TCRdb's table is partial and in-frame only. In the table there are some 100,000 clones, just over 90% of which are singletons. The sample comprised blood. Receptors were obtained from a human donor in good health. The donor label of this sample is uncertain. CDR3s include the opening cysteine and the closing phenylalanine or tryptophan. Each record gives: clone size, V gene, J gene, D gene, CDR3 protein, CDR3 DNA. D genes are given only for firm matches. The size of a clone is reported for some rows only, either as once, few or many, or as a class for expanded clones.

clone size: NA; V gene: TRBV10-3; J gene: TRBJ1-5; D gene: TRBD1; CDR3 protein: CAISLTGGNQPQHF; CDR3 DNA: TGTGCCATCAGTTTGACAGGGGGGAATCAGCCCCAGCATTTT
clone size: few; V gene: TRBV5-1; J gene: TRBJ1-6; D gene: NA; CDR3 protein: CASSIELPGTGSPLHF; CDR3 DNA: TGCGCCAGCAGCATCGAGTTGCCGGGGACGGGGTCACCCCTCCACTTT
clone size: NA; V gene: TRBV7-8; J gene: TRBJ2-2; D gene: NA; CDR3 protein: CASSLGFSGGELFF; CDR3 DNA: TGTGCCAGCAGCTTAGGGTTTTCGGGCGGGGAGCTGTTTTTT
clone size: few; V gene: TRBV25-1; J gene: TRBJ1-3; D gene: NA; CDR3 protein: CASRDPFGNTIYF; CDR3 DNA: TGTGCCAGCAGAGACCCTTTTGGAAACACCATATATTTT
clone size: NA; V gene: TRBV5-6; J gene: TRBJ2-3; D gene: NA; CDR3 protein: CASSLKGTDTQYF; CDR3 DNA: TGTGCCAGCAGCTTAAAGGGGACAGATACGCAGTATTTT
clone size: NA; V gene: TRBV28; J gene: TRBJ1-1; D gene: NA; CDR3 protein: CASSWIGEAFF; CDR3 DNA: TGTGCCAGCAGTTGGATTGGGGAAGCTTTCTTT
clone size: NA; V gene: TRBV27; J gene: TRBJ2-1; D gene: NA; CDR3 protein: CASKPILEKYNEQFF; CDR3 DNA: TGTGCCAGCAAGCCCATCTTGGAGAAATACAATGAGCAGTTCTTC
clone size: NA; V gene: TRBV11-2; J gene: TRBJ1-2; D gene: NA; CDR3 protein: CASSSPRRWGYTF; CDR3 DNA: TGTGCCAGCAGCTCGCCCAGGAGGTGGGGCTACACCTTC
clone size: NA; V gene: TRBV9; J gene: TRBJ1-3; D gene: NA; CDR3 protein: CASSDRVHLAGNTIYF; CDR3 DNA: TGTGCCAGCAGCGACAGGGTACACCTCGCTGGAAACACCATATATTTT
clone size: NA; V gene: TRBV5-1; J gene: TRBJ2-3; D gene: TRBD1; CDR3 protein: CASSPRQGITDTQYF; CDR3 DNA: TGCGCCAGCAGCCCCAGACAGGGTATCACAGATACGCAGTATTTT
clone size: NA; V gene: TRBV3-1/TRBV3-2; J gene: TRBJ2-7; D gene: TRBD2; CDR3 protein: CASSHKGTRGYEQYF; CDR3 DNA: TGTGCCAGCAGCCATAAAGGGACTAGGGGGTACGAGCAGTACTTC
clone size: NA; V gene: TRBV5-8; J gene: TRBJ1-4; D gene: NA; CDR3 protein: CASSPQGRSNEKLFF; CDR3 DNA: TGTGCCAGCAGCCCGCAGGGTCGTTCTAATGAAAAACTGTTTTTT
clone size: NA; V gene: TRBV9; J gene: TRBJ1-4; D gene: NA; CDR3 protein: CASSDTRGEKLFF; CDR3 DNA: TGTGCCAGCAGCGATACGCGGGGGGAAAAACTGTTTTTT
clone size: NA; V gene: TRBV29-1; J gene: TRBJ2-6; D gene: NA; CDR3 protein: CSVVFGANVLTF; CDR3 DNA: TGCAGCGTTGTGTTCGGGGCCAACGTCCTGACTTTC
clone size: once; V gene: TRBV30; J gene: TRBJ2-2; D gene: NA; CDR3 protein: CAWSPRGFGGELFF; CDR3 DNA: TGTGCCTGGAGTCCCAGGGGATTCGGCGGGGAGCTGTTTTTT
clone size: NA; V gene: TRBV19; J gene: TRBJ2-2; D gene: NA; CDR3 protein: CASSTTPSGTGELFF; CDR3 DNA: TGTGCCAGTAGTACGACCCCGAGCGGGACCGGGGAGCTGTTTTTT
clone size: NA; V gene: TRBV14; J gene: TRBJ1-3; D gene: NA; CDR3 protein: CASSQEGAGNTIYF; CDR3 DNA: TGTGCCAGCAGCCAAGAGGGGGCAGGAAACACCATATATTTT
clone size: NA; V gene: TRBV7-2; J gene: TRBJ1-5; D gene: NA; CDR3 protein: CASSPYNGQPQHF; CDR3 DNA: TGTGCCAGCAGCCCGTATAACGGCCAGCCCCAGCATTTT
clone size: NA; V gene: TRBV19; J gene: TRBJ2-1; D gene: NA; CDR3 protein: CASTGNNEQFF; CDR3 DNA: TGTGCCAGTACAGGTAACAATGAGCAGTTCTTC
clone size: NA; V gene: TRBV28; J gene: TRBJ1-1; D gene: NA; CDR3 protein: CASSLGATGAFF; CDR3 DNA: TGTGCCAGCAGCTTAGGGGCCACCGGAGCTTTCTTT
clone size: NA; V gene: TRBV12-5; J gene: TRBJ1-2; D gene: TRBD1; CDR3 protein: CASGLPNLGQGAPGYTF; CDR3 DNA: TGTGCTAGTGGTTTGCCCAATCTGGGACAGGGGGCGCCTGGCTACACCTTC
clone size: NA; V gene: TRBV30; J gene: TRBJ1-3; D gene: NA; CDR3 protein: CAWSVGDTGKGNTIYF; CDR3 DNA: TGTGCCTGGAGTGTAGGGGATACAGGGAAGGGAAACACCATATATTTT
clone size: NA; V gene: TRBV30; J gene: TRBJ1-3; D gene: NA; CDR3 protein: CAWSVGVVSWGNTIYF; CDR3 DNA: TGTGCCTGGAGTGTAGGGGTTGTTTCGTGGGGAAACACCATATATTTT
clone size: NA; V gene: TRBV7-8; J gene: TRBJ2-2; D gene: TRBD2; CDR3 protein: CASSLAGGSINTGELFF; CDR3 DNA: TGTGCCAGCAGCTTAGCGGGGGGGAGTATAAACACCGGGGAGCTGTTTTTT
clone size: NA; V gene: TRBV12-3/TRBV12-4; J gene: TRBJ2-2; D gene: NA; CDR3 protein: CATKGRTGELFF; CDR3 DNA: TGTGCCACCAAAGGGCGAACCGGGGAGCTGTTTTTT
clone size: NA; V gene: TRBV2; J gene: TRBJ1-2; D gene: NA; CDR3 protein: CASRGSLYGYTF; CDR3 DNA: TGTGCCAGCAGGGGGAGCCTCTATGGCTACACCTTC
clone size: NA; V gene: TRBV4-1; J gene: TRBJ1-4; D gene: NA; CDR3 protein: CASGELEGTNEKLFF; CDR3 DNA: TGCGCCAGCGGAGAACTGGAGGGAACTAATGAAAAACTGTTTTTT
clone size: NA; V gene: TRBV24-1; J gene: TRBJ2-1; D gene: TRBD1; CDR3 protein: CATSDFETGEYNEQFF; CDR3 DNA: TGTGCCACCAGTGATTTCGAGACAGGGGAATACAATGAGCAGTTCTTC
clone size: once; V gene: TRBV10-2; J gene: TRBJ1-1; D gene: NA; CDR3 protein: CASSSQRQGEAFF; CDR3 DNA: TGCGCCAGCAGCAGTCAGCGGCAGGGAGAAGCTTTCTTT
clone size: NA; V gene: TRBV23-1; J gene: TRBJ1-5; D gene: NA; CDR3 protein: CASSRHRYGRALRAEPQHF; CDR3 DNA: TGCGCCAGCAGTCGTCATCGTTATGGCAGGGCGCTTCGGGCTGAGCCCCAGCATTTT
clone size: NA; V gene: TRBV10-1; J gene: TRBJ1-6; D gene: NA; CDR3 protein: CASRRDANSPLHF; CDR3 DNA: TGCGCCAGCAGGAGGGACGCAAATTCACCCCTCCACTTT
clone size: NA; V gene: TRBV6-6; J gene: TRBJ2-5; D gene: NA; CDR3 protein: CASSYSGDETETQYF; CDR3 DNA: TGTGCCAGCAGTTATTCGGGGGACGAGACGGAGACCCAGTACTTC
clone size: NA; V gene: TRBV24-1; J gene: TRBJ2-1; D gene: TRBD2; CDR3 protein: CATSDRGGNAYNEQFF; CDR3 DNA: TGTGCCACCAGTGACCGGGGGGGAAACGCCTACAATGAGCAGTTCTTC
clone size: NA; V gene: TRBV3-1/TRBV3-2; J gene: TRBJ2-1; D gene: NA; CDR3 protein: CASSFSGPNNEQFF; CDR3 DNA: TGTGCCAGCAGCTTCTCAGGACCAAACAATGAGCAGTTCTTC
clone size: NA; V gene: TRBV29-1; J gene: TRBJ1-6; D gene: NA; CDR3 protein: CSPVGGRDFPYNSPLHF; CDR3 DNA: TGCAGCCCGGTTGGAGGGCGAGACTTTCCCTATAATTCACCCCTCCACTTT
clone size: NA; V gene: TRBV28; J gene: TRBJ2-7; D gene: NA; CDR3 protein: CASSFEGKQYF; CDR3 DNA: TGTGCCAGCAGTTTTGAGGGGAAGCAGTACTTC
clone size: NA; V gene: TRBV6-5; J gene: TRBJ2-1; D gene: TRBD1; CDR3 protein: CASSKRGQANNEQFF; CDR3 DNA: TGTGCCAGCAGCAAGCGAGGACAGGCAAACAATGAGCAGTTCTTC
clone size: NA; V gene: TRBV5-1; J gene: TRBJ2-1; D gene: TRBD2; CDR3 protein: CASSLLAGNANEQFF; CDR3 DNA: TGCGCCAGCAGCTTACTAGCGGGTAACGCAAATGAGCAGTTCTTC
clone size: NA; V gene: TRBV11-2; J gene: TRBJ2-5; D gene: NA; CDR3 protein: CASSPLGSLIETQYF; CDR3 DNA: TGTGCCAGCAGCCCTTTAGGGTCTCTGATTGAGACCCAGTACTTC
clone size: once; V gene: TRBV7-9; J gene: TRBJ1-5; D gene: NA; CDR3 protein: CASSSTQNSNQPQHF; CDR3 DNA: TGTGCCAGCAGTTCGACGCAAAATAGCAATCAGCCCCAGCATTTT
clone size: NA; V gene: TRBV19; J gene: TRBJ2-1; D gene: NA; CDR3 protein: CASSRGAWEQFF; CDR3 DNA: TGTGCCAGTAGTAGAGGGGCATGGGAGCAGTTCTTC